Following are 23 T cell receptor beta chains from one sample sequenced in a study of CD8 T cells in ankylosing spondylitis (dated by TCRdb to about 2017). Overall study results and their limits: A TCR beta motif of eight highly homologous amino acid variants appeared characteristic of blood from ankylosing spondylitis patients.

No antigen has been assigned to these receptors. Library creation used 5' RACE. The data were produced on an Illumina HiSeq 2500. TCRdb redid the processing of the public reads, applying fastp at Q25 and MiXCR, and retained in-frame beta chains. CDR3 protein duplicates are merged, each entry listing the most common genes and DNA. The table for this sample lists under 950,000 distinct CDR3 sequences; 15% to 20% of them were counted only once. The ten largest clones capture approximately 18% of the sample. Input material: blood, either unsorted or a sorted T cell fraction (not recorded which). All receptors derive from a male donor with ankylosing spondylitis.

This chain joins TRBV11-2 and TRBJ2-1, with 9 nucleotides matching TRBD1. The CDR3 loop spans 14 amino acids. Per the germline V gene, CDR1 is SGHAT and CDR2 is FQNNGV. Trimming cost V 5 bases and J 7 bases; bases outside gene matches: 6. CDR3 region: CASSNIQGANEQFF. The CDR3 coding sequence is TGTGCCAGCAGCAACATACAGGGGGCAAATGAGCAGTTCTTC.

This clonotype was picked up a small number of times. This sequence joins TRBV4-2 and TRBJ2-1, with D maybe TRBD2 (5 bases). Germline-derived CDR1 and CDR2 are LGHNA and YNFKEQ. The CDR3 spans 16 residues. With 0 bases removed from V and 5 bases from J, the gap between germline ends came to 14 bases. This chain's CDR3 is CASSQDDGGQNNEQFF. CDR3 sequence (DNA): TGTGCCAGCAGCCAAGATGACGGCGGGCAAAACAATGAGCAGTTCTTC.

The CDR3 DNA sequence: TGTGCCAGCAGGCAGACAGGATTCTCCTACGAGCAGTACTTC. Its protein is CASRQTGFSYEQYF. The V and J genes are TRBV28 and TRBJ2-7; perhaps TRBD1 as D (6 bases). The V gene's germline CDR1 is MDHEN and CDR2 SYDVKM. The V gene lost 6 bases and the J gene lost 0 bases, with 12 bases spanning the gap. The CDR3 is made up of 14 amino acids.

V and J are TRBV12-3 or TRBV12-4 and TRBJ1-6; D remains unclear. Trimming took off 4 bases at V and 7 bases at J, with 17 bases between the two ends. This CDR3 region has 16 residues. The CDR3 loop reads CASSYGSGQQNSPLHF. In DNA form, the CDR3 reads TGTGCCAGCAGTTACGGGTCGGGTCAGCAGAATTCACCCCTCCACTTT.

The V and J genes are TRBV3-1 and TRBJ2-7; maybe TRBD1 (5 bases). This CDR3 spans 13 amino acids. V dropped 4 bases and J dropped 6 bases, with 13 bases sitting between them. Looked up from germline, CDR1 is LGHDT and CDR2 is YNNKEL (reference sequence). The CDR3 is CASSRSTALEQYF. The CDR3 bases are TGTGCCAGCAGCCGATCGACAGCACTCGAGCAGTACTTC.

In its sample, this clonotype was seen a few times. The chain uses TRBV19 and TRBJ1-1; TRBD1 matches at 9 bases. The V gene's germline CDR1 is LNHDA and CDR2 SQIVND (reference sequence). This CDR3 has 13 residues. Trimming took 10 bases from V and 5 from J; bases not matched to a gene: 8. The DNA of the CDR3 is TGTGCCACCCGGGGACAGGGACGGACTGAAGCTTTCTTT. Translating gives CATRGQGRTEAFF.

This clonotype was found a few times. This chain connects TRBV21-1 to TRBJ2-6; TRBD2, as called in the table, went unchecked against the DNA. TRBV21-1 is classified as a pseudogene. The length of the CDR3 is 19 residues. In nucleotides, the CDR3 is TGTGCCAGCAGCACAAGCAGGCGTGGGAGCGGGGCTGGGGCCAACGTCCTGACTTTC. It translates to CASSTSRRGSGAGANVLTF.

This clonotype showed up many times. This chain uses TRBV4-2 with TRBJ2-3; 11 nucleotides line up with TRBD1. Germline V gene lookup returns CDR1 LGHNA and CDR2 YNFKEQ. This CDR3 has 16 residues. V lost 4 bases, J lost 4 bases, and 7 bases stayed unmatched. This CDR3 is CASSRRTGGQADTQYF. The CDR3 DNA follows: TGTGCCAGCAGCCGTAGGACAGGGGGCCAGGCAGATACGCAGTATTTT.

The CDR3 coding sequence is TGTGCCAGCAGCTTAGTTGGGATCGGGGAGCTGTTTTTT. Amino acid sequence: CASSLVGIGELFF. The chain joins TRBV11-2 to TRBJ2-2; D uncertain. V was cut by 1 base and J by 7 bases, with 7 bases left in between. Germline CDR1 and CDR2: SGHAT and FQNNGV. The CDR3 has 13 residues. The full variable domain, completed using reference TRBV11-2 and TRBJ2-2, is EAGVAQSPRYKIIEKRQSVAFWCNPISGHATLYWYQQILGQGPKLLIQFQNNGVVDDSQLPKDRFSAERLKGVDSTLKIQPAKLEDSAVYLCASSLVGIGELFFGEGSRLTVL.

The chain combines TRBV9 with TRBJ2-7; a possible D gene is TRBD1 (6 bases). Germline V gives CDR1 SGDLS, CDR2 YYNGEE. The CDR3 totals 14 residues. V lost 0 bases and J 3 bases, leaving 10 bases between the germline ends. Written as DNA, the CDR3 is TGTGCCAGCAGCGTAGGGGACAAGATCTACGAGCAGTACTTC. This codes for CASSVGDKIYEQYF.

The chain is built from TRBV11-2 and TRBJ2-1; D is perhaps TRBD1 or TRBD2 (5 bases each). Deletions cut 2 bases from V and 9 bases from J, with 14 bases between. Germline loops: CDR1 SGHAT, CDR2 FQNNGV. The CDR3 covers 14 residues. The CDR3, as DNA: TGTGCCAGCAGCTTATGGACGGAAGGGACTGAGCAGTTCTTC. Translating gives CASSLWTEGTEQFF.

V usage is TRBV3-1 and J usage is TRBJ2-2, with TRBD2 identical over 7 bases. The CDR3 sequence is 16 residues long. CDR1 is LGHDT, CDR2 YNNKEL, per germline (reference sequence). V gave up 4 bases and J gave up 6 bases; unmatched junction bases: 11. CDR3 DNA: TGTGCCAGCAGCCCTCGGACTAGGGGTATCCCCGGGGAGCTGTTTTTT. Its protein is CASSPRTRGIPGELFF. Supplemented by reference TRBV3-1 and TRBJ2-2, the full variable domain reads DTAVSQTPKYLVTQMGNDKSIKCEQNLGHDTMYWYKQDSKKFLKIMFSYNNKELIINETVPNRFSPKSPDKAHLNLHINSLELGDSAVYFCASSPRTRGIPGELFFGEGSRLTVL.

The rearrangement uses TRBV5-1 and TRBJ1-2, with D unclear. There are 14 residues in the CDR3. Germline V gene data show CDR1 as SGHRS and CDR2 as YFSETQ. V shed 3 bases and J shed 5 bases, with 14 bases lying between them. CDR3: CASSSTDLRYGYTF. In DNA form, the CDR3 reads TGCGCCAGCAGCTCTACAGACCTTCGGTATGGCTACACCTTC.

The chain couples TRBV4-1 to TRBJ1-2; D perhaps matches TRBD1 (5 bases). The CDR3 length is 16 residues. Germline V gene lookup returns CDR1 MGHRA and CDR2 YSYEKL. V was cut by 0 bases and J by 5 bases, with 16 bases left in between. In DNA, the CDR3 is TGCGCCAGCAGCCAAGAAGTGCTCAGGGTTCGATATGGCTACACCTTC. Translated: CASSQEVLRVRYGYTF.

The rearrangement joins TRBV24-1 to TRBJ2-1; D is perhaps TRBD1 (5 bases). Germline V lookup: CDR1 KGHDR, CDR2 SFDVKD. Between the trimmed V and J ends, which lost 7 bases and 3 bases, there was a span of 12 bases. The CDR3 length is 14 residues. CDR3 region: CATSSAQGYNEQFF. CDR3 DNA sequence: TGTGCCACCAGCTCGGCGCAGGGCTACAATGAGCAGTTCTTC.

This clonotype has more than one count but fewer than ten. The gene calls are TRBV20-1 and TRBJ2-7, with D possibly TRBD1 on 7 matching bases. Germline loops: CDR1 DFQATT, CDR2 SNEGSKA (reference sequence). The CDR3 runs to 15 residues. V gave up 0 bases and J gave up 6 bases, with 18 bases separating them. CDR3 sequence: CSARDADRDSGEQYF. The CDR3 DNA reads TGCAGTGCTAGAGATGCCGACAGGGACTCAGGCGAGCAGTACTTC.

CDR3 nucleotide sequence: TGCGCCAGCAGCCAAGCCGGGCGAGACAGGGGGGAGACCCAGTACTTC. Encoded protein: CASSQAGRDRGETQYF. The chain carries TRBV4-1 and TRBJ2-5, with 9 bases that match TRBD1. V lost 1 base, J lost 5 bases, and 8 bases stayed unmatched. Per germline, CDR1 MGHRA and CDR2 YSYEKL. The CDR3 runs to 16 residues.

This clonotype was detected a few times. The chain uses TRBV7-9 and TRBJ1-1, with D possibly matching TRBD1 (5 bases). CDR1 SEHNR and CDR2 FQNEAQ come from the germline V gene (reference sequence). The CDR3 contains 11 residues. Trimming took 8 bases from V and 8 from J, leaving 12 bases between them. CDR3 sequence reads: CASLGDGEAFF. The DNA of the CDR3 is TGTGCCAGCCTTGGGGACGGAGAAGCTTTCTTT.

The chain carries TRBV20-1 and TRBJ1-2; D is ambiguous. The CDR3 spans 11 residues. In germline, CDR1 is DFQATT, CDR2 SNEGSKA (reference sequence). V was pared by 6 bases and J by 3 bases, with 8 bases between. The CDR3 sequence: CSAEEDYGYTF. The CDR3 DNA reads TGCAGTGCAGAAGAGGACTATGGCTACACCTTC.

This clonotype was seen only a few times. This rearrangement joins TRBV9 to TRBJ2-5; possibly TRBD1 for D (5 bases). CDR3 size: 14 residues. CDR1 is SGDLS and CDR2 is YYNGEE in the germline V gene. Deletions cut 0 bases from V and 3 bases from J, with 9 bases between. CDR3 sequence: CASSVEGQKETQYF. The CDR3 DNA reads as TGTGCCAGCAGCGTAGAGGGGCAGAAAGAGACCCAGTACTTC.

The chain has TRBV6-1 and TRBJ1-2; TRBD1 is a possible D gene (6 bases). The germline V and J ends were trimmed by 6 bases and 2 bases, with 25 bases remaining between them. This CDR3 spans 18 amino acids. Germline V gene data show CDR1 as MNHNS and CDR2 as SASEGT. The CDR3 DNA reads TGTGCCAGCAGGGGTCACCCGGGACACCCGGAAACGAACTATGGCTACACCTTC. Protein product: CASRGHPGHPETNYGYTF.

The CDR3 coding sequence is TGTGCCAGCAGCCCCGACTCACCGACTGAAGCTTTCTTT. Protein: CASSPDSPTEAFF. The chain couples TRBV5-5 to TRBJ1-1; D remains ambiguous. The germline V and J ends were trimmed by 4 bases and 5 bases, with 12 bases remaining between them. CDR1 and CDR2 (germline): SGHKS, YYEKEE (reference sequence). The CDR3 is made up of 13 amino acids. Full variable domain (outside the CDR3, taken from reference TRBV5-5 and TRBJ1-1): DAGVTQSPTHLIKTRGQQVTLRCSPISGHKSVSWYQQVLGQGPQFIFQYYEKEERGRGNFPDRFSARQFPNYSSELNVNALLLGDSALYLCASSPDSPTEAFFGQGTRLTVV.

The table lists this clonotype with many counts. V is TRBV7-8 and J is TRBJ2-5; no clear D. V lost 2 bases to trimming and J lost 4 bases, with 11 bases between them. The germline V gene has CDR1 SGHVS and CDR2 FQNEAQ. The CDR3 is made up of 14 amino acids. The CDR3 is CASSLRAVGETQYF. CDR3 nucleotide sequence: TGTGCCAGCAGCTTAAGAGCAGTCGGAGAGACCCAGTACTTC.